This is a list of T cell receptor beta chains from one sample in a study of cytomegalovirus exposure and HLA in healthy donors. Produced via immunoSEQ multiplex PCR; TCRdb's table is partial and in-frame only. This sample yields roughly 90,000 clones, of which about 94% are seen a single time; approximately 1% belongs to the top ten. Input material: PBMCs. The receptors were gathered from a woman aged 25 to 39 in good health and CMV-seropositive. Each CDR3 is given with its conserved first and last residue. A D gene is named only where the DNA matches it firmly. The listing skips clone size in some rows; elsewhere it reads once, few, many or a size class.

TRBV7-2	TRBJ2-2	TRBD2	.	CASSLLAGPNTGELFF
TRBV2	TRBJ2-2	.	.	CASSQLRGFGGELFF
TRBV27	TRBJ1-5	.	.	CASGHLGVSSNQPQHF
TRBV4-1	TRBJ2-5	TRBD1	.	CASSQAKPPGALGQGGTQYF
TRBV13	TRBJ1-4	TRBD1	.	CASSSQGAFEEKLFF
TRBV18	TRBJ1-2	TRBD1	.	CASSKTGTGDGYTF
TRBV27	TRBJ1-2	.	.	CASSLFPEWGEDGYTF
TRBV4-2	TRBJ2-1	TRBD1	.	CASSQTPGQGGNEQFF
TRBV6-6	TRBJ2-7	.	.	CASRETRAYEQYF
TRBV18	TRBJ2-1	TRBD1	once	CASSPSRQGRLHNEQFF
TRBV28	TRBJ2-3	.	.	CASRPTPSAGTDTQYF
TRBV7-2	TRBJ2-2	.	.	CASSHSVGELFF
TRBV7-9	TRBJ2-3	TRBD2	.	CASSQSGRATDTQYF
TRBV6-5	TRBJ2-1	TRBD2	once	CASSLGTSANNEQFF
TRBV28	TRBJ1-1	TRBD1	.	CASSRTDRDRGEAFF
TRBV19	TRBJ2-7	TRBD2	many	CASSPQAIAGGLTYEQYF
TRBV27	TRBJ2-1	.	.	CASRQGFYNEQFF
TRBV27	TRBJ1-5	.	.	CASSLTGHNQPQHF
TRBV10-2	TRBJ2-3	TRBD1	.	CASSGTGGSDTQYF
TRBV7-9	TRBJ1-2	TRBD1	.	CASSRETGTGHRYGYTF
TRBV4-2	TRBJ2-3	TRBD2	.	CASRHRGGLEDTQYF
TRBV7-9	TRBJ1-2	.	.	CASSPTEVALLSLGYTF
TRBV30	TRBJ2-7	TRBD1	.	CAFSRDRNYEQYF
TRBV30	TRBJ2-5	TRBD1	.	CASSHSPGGIELGETQYF
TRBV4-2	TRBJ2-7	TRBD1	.	CASSQGQGESHYEQYF
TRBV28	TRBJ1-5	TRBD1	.	CASSRPTGLNQPQHF
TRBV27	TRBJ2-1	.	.	CASSTQGRHEQFF
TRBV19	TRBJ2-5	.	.	CASSRGFDGTQYF
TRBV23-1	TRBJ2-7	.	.	CASGPSGPSESSYEQYF
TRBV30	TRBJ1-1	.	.	CAWSKGGLTEAFF
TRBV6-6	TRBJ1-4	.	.	CASSPTEGNEKLFF
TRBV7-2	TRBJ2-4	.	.	CASSPPGIAKNIQYF
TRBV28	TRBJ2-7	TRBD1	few	CASSSLIAPGQGGDEQYF
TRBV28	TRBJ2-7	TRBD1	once	CASSATGFIPEQYF
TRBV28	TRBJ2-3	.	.	CASNGLTGTDTQYF
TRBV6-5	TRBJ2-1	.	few	CASGIAEYNEQFF
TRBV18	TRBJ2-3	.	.	CASSPKPLPSSDTQYF
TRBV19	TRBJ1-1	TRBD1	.	CASRRQGLEAFF
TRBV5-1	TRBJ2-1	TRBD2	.	CASSSGLEPSYNEQFF
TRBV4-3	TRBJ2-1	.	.	CASSQGVERVYNEQFF
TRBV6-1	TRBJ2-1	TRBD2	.	CASMAGDLEQFF
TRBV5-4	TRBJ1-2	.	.	CASSLYVPTADGYTF
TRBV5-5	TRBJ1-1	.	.	CASSLITGPLTEAFF
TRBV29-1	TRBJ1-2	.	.	CSVEFGSYGYTF
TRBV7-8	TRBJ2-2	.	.	CASSLDSRPGELFF
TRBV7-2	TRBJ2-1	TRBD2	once	CASSLASGSVYNEQFF
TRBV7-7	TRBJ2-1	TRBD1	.	CASSSGQGSWNEQFF
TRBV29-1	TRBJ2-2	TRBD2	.	CSVEEIAGGTGELFF
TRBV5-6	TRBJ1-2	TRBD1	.	CASSWGTGSSASYTF
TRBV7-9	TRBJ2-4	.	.	CASSSLLLAKNIQYF
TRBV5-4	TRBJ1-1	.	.	CASSPRQDSTEAFF
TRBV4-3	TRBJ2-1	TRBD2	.	CASSQGLTSVGLNEQFF
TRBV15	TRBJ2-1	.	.	CATSRDYSGVSEQFF
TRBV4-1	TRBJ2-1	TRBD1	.	CASSQVTGVNEQFF
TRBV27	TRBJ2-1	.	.	CASSSRESYNEQFF